Here is one TCR beta chain with its context. Antigen unknown. This sample is drawn from a study of blood T cells in healthy people across ages. Study-level results: The recorded TCR beta diversity per million T cells decreased in a roughly linear manner with age. From one million sequenced T cells, diversity estimates were lower bounds.

The use of a sample-barcoded 5' primer and a J-beta primer mix characterized a second PCR of about 7 to 12 cycles. No fewer than 3 million CDR3-containing paired-end reads came from each sample. TCRdb re-analysed the 5' RACE reads in MiXCR, keeping a single row per CDR3 protein. The sample carries over a million distinct CDR3 sequences, 40% to 45% recorded once. V gave up 7 bases and J gave up 14 bases; unmatched junction bases: 10. This CDR3 comprises 13 residues. Sequenced sample: blood. The TCR originated in an older woman in good health. This chain links TRBV12-3 or TRBV12-4 with TRBJ2-1; 11 nucleotides match TRBD2. CDR3 in DNA: TGTGCCAGCATATTCGGTACTAGCGGGAGCAAGTTCTTC. This translates into CASIFGTSGSKFF.